This TCR beta chain appears in the sequencing data of a study of T cells after yellow fever vaccination. The 5'RACE template-switching step produced TCR cDNA and added a universal primer site and UMIs. MiXCR, run by TCRdb on the 5' RACE reads, gives a single entry per CDR3 protein. The sample holds 450,000 to 650,000 distinct CDR3 sequences, about a fifth seen once. Comments on this clonotype: Its specificity is not known.

This CDR3 spans 16 amino acids. V gave up 10 bases and J gave up 0 bases, with 16 bases separating them. CDR1 and CDR2 from the germline V gene are ENHRY and SYGVKD. Study observations and caveats: Contaminants from the bulk population, in the form of abundant clonotypes, could be found in FACS-sorted repertoires.

The rearrangement uses TRBV10-3 and TRBJ2-6; maybe TRBD1 (6 bases). The starting material was PBMCs, obtained about 20 days after the first yellow fever vaccination. The TCR originated in a man younger than 35 who received the YFV17D yellow fever vaccine. The CDR3 sequence is CATTRGPLSGANVLTF. The CDR3 DNA sequence: TGTGCCACCACCAGGGGACCGCTCTCTGGGGCCAACGTCCTGACTTTC.